The TCR beta chain described here comes from a study of beta chain features in type 1 diabetes. Whole-study findings and limits: TCRB CDR3 length was moderately but significantly reduced in all four CD4+ subsets of Type 1 diabetes patients.

The entirety of the isolated RNA underwent reverse transcription, so expressed TCRB transcripts were sequenced. The assay was immunoSEQ multiplex PCR, and TCRdb's table has in-frame clones only and misses some. This sample has some 52,000 clones, with around 40% found just once. CD4+ naive, central memory, regulatory and stem cell-like memory subsets were isolated by sorting on CD45RO/CCR7/CD25/CD127/CD95/CD27. In this sample, this clone turned up a few times. The antigen is undetermined. The CDR3 sequence is 14 residues long. J lost 5 bases, V lost 7 bases, and 5 bases had no gene match. From germline, CDR1 is MDHEN and CDR2 SYDVKM.

Sequencing input: Tregs from blood. The clonotype originates from a man aged 30-40 years with type 1 diabetes. The chain recombines TRBV28 with TRBJ2-2, with 9 bases that match TRBD1. CDR3: CASNPGQGTGELFF. The DNA of the CDR3 is TGTGCCAGCAACCCCGGACAGGGGACCGGGGAGCTGTTTTTT.